The rows below give T cell receptor beta chains drawn from one sample of a study of CD8 T cells in ankylosing spondylitis. TCRdb recomputed calls from the 5' RACE reads with MiXCR, one row per CDR3 protein. The sample consists of around 220,000 distinct CDR3 sequences, roughly a tenth of them appearing once. Sequencing was carried out using blood, either unsorted or a sorted T cell fraction (not recorded which). The receptor set was obtained from a male donor with ankylosing spondylitis or in good health (not recorded which). Both conserved end residues are part of each CDR3. D genes are given only for firm matches. Expanded clones are given a class, and other clones once, few, many or no size at all.

D gene	CDR3 length	clone size	V gene	J gene	CDR3 protein	CDR3 DNA
-	15	-	TRBV7-9	TRBJ2-2	CASSFGIANTGELFF	TGTGCCAGCAGCTTCGGGATAGCGAACACCGGGGAGCTGTTTTTT
TRBD2	14	-	TRBV12-3/TRBV12-4	TRBJ2-7	CASSGLAGVYEQYF	TGTGCCAGCAGCGGACTAGCGGGGGTGTACGAGCAGTACTTC
TRBD1	15	many	TRBV28	TRBJ1-5	CASSLGDRFNQPQHF	TGTGCCAGCAGTTTGGGGGACAGGTTCAATCAGCCCCAGCATTTT
-	14	many	TRBV7-3	TRBJ2-3	CASSDRGPTDTQYF	TGTGCCAGCAGCGACCGGGGCCCCACAGATACGCAGTATTTT
TRBD2	19	-	TRBV6-1	TRBJ2-6	CASSLGLLAGAGGANVLTF	TGTGCCAGCAGTCTAGGCCTACTAGCGGGGGCTGGTGGGGCCAACGTCCTGACTTTC
TRBD2	18	many	TRBV5-1	TRBJ2-5	CASSLEASGYLKQETQYF	TGCGCCAGCAGCTTGGAGGCTAGCGGGTACTTAAAACAAGAGACCCAGTACTTC
TRBD2	15	many	TRBV5-1	TRBJ2-1	CASSPEAGAGHEQFF	TGCGCCAGCAGCCCCGAAGCGGGAGCCGGGCATGAGCAGTTCTTC
-	16	many	TRBV7-2	TRBJ1-3	CASSLDSRGRGNTIYF	TGTGCCAGCAGCTTAGATAGCCGGGGACGGGGAAACACCATATATTTT
TRBD2	15	many	TRBV7-2	TRBJ2-1	CASRGLAGVPNEQFF	TGTGCCAGCAGAGGGCTAGCGGGGGTTCCCAATGAGCAGTTCTTC
-	15	-	TRBV6-1	TRBJ1-1	CASSEDSTLNTEAFF	TGTGCCAGCAGTGAAGACAGCACCTTGAACACTGAAGCTTTCTTT
-	15	few	TRBV6-1	TRBJ1-2	CASRANYGDLYGYTF	TGTGCCAGCAGGGCGAATTATGGGGATCTCTATGGCTACACCTTC
TRBD1	14	few	TRBV9	TRBJ1-1	CASSEGQGGTEAFF	TGTGCCAGCAGCGAGGGACAGGGGGGGACTGAAGCTTTCTTT
TRBD1	15	many	TRBV5-1	TRBJ1-4	CASRTGGPFNEKLFF	TGCGCCAGTAGGACAGGGGGTCCCTTTAATGAAAAACTGTTTTTT
-	13	many	TRBV6-6	TRBJ1-1	CASKREGIPEAFF	TGTGCCAGTAAAAGGGAGGGGATCCCTGAAGCTTTCTTT
-	16	many	TRBV7-8	TRBJ1-3	CASSFGLPDSGNTIYF	TGTGCCAGCAGCTTTGGCCTACCAGACTCTGGAAACACCATATATTTT
TRBD1	14	few	TRBV5-1	TRBJ1-1	CASSWTGGETEAFF	TGCGCCAGCAGCTGGACAGGGGGCGAGACTGAAGCTTTCTTT
TRBD1	16	few	TRBV3-1	TRBJ1-5	CASSQDGTGRNQPQHF	TGTGCCAGCAGCCAAGACGGGACAGGAAGAAATCAGCCCCAGCATTTT
TRBD2	15	many	TRBV5-1	TRBJ2-1	CASSSGTSDINEQFF	TGCGCCAGTAGTTCCGGGACTAGCGATATCAATGAGCAGTTCTTC
-	15	many	TRBV12-3/TRBV12-4	TRBJ2-3	CASRSLGGVTDTQYF	TGTGCCAGCAGGTCCCTCGGAGGGGTGACAGATACGCAGTATTTT
-	13	many	TRBV28	TRBJ2-5	CASSLPRPETQYF	TGTGCCAGCAGTTTGCCTAGGCCAGAGACCCAGTACTTC
-	13	many	TRBV7-3	TRBJ2-1	CASSLNPPVEQFF	TGTGCCAGCAGCTTAAACCCCCCCGTGGAGCAGTTCTTC
TRBD1	19	many	TRBV28	TRBJ1-5	CASRSLSGTGLSFGQPQHF	TGTGCCAGCAGGTCTCTATCCGGGACAGGACTAAGTTTTGGTCAGCCCCAGCATTTT
TRBD1	14	few	TRBV6-1	TRBJ2-4	CASIGGSAKNIQYF	TGTGCCAGCATAGGGGGCTCGGCCAAAAACATTCAGTACTTC
-	14	many	TRBV5-1	TRBJ2-5	CASSPLRVEETQYF	TGCGCCAGCAGCCCTCTGAGGGTAGAAGAGACCCAGTACTTC
-	19	many	TRBV6-5	TRBJ2-2	CASSYRRGPIGRDTGELFF	TGTGCCAGCAGTTACCGACGGGGGCCAATCGGGCGGGACACCGGGGAGCTGTTTTTT